This T cell receptor beta chain was captured in a study of blood T cell repertoires in COVID-19. Generated by immunoSEQ multiplex PCR, the TCRdb table keeps only in-frame clones and is missing some. The profile shows approximately 480,000 clones, 85% to 90% of them singletons. Source material: peripheral blood. The receptor was derived from a man younger than 30 with COVID-19, enrolled during active disease.

CDR3 amino acids: CASSLRLAGSDEQFF. As DNA, the CDR3 is TGCGCCAGCAGCTTGAGGCTAGCGGGGAGTGATGAGCAGTTCTTC. V usage is TRBV5-1 and J usage is TRBJ2-1; 9 bases map to TRBD2. Trimming took 1 base from V and 8 from J; bases not matched to a gene: 7. The CDR3 has 15 residues. Germline V gene data show CDR1 as SGHRS and CDR2 as YFSETQ.